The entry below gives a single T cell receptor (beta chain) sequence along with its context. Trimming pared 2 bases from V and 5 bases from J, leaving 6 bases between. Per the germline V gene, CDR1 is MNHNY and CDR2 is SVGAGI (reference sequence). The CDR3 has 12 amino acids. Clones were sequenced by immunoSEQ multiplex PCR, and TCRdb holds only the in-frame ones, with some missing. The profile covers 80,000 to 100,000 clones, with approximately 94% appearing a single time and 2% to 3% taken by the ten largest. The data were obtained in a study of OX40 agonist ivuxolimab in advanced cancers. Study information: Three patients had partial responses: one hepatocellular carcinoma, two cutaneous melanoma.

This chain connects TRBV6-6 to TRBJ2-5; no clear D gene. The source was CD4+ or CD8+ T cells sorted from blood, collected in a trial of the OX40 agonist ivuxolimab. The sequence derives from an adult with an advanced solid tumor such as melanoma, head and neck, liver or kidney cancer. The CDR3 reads CASSYPRETQYF. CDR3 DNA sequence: TGTGCCAGCAGTTACCCCCGGGAGACCCAGTACTTC.